This T cell receptor beta chain stems from a study of blood T cells in healthy people across ages. Germline V gives CDR1 KGHSH, CDR2 LQKENI. J lost 4 bases, V lost 6 bases, and 7 bases had no gene match. The CDR3 totals 14 residues. A second PCR of roughly 7 to 11 cycles used a sample-barcoded 5' primer and a J-beta primer mix. TCRdb passed the 5' RACE reads through MiXCR, listing each CDR3 protein once. The sample carries around 1.5 million distinct CDR3 sequences, approximately 40% recorded once. With respect to this clonotype: Its antigen is not identified.

Study-level points and caveats: Strongly correlated with naive T cell percentage was TCR beta diversity.

The V gene is TRBV18, the J gene TRBJ2-5, with 8 bases lining up with TRBD1. Material for sequencing was blood. The receptor comes from a woman younger than 30 in good health. Here the CDR3 reads CASSSNGQGETQYF. CDR3 nucleotide sequence: TGTGCCAGCTCGTCAAACGGACAGGGAGAGACCCAGTACTTC.